The next 8 T cell receptor beta chains were all read from a single sample in a study of blood T cell repertoires in COVID-19. Assay: immunoSEQ multiplex PCR; the TCRdb copy retains only in-frame clones and omits some. The table has about 210,000 clones, around four fifths seen once. The source material was peripheral blood. Every receptor here comes from a man between 60 and 75 years old with COVID-19, enrolled during active disease.

V usage is TRBV7-8 and J usage is TRBJ1-2; perhaps TRBD1 as D (5 bases). CDR3 length: 14 amino acids. CDR1 is SGHVS, CDR2 FQNEAQ, per germline. V was cut by 0 bases and J by 4 bases, with 9 bases left in between. The CDR3 bases are TGTGCCAGCAGCTTAGCGCGGGGGACCTATGGCTACACCTTC. Its translation: CASSLARGTYGYTF.

The CDR3 nucleotides read TGTGCCAGCAGCTTAGCCTCGGGGAGCTCTGGAAACACCATATATTTT. Amino acid sequence: CASSLASGSSGNTIYF. V is TRBV7-2 and J is TRBJ1-3; unclear D gene. This CDR3 is 16 amino acids long. V shed 0 bases and J shed 0 bases, with 9 bases lying between them. Looked up from germline, CDR1 is SGHTA and CDR2 is FQGNSA.

The J gene is TRBJ1-6, the V gene TRBV29-1, with TRBD1 matching 8 bases. The CDR3 totals 13 residues. Unmatched junction bases numbered 2, after V lost 5 bases and J lost 5 bases. Germline CDR1 and CDR2: SQVTM and ANQGSEA. The CDR3 DNA follows: TGCAGCGTTAGGGACAGGAATAATTCACCCCTCCACTTT. It encodes CSVRDRNNSPLHF.

The CDR3 bases are TGTGCCAGCAGTTACTCGAGAGGGAACAATGAAAAACTGTTTTTT. Its protein product is CASSYSRGNNEKLFF. This rearrangement joins TRBV6-6 to TRBJ1-4, with D hard to call. The CDR3 has 15 residues. Germline V gene lookup returns CDR1 MNHNY and CDR2 SVGAGI (reference sequence). V was shortened by 0 bases and J by 5 bases, with 10 bases between the two germline ends.

This clone has just one count. The DNA for the CDR3 is TGTGCCAGCAGCCCTTCACTCGAGGGTTCTGGCTACACCTTC. Encoded protein: CASSPSLEGSGYTF. The chain carries TRBV3-1 (or the pseudogene TRBV3-2) and TRBJ1-2; no clear D gene. Between the trimmed V and J ends, which lost 4 bases and 7 bases, there was a span of 16 bases. CDR3 length: 14 residues. Germline V gene sequence: CDR1 LGHDT, CDR2 YNNKEL (reference sequence).

CDR3 in amino acids: CASSVVGVSYNEQFF. The CDR3 DNA follows: TGTGCCAGCAGCGTAGTCGGGGTCTCCTACAATGAGCAGTTCTTC. V and J are TRBV9 and TRBJ2-1; D may be TRBD2 (5 bases). V was pared by 0 bases and J by 0 bases, with 7 bases between. The CDR3 contains 15 residues. The germline CDR1 and CDR2 sequences are SGDLS and YYNGEE.

The chain links TRBV27 to TRBJ1-5; 10 bases are shared with TRBD1. The CDR3 covers 16 residues. The V gene's germline CDR1 is MNHEY and CDR2 SMNVEV (reference sequence). The V and J ends lost 6 bases and 1 base, in that order; junction bases with no gene match: 6. CDR3 sequence reads: CASSTGTGVSNQPQHF. The CDR3 DNA sequence: TGTGCCAGCAGCACCGGGACAGGGGTAAGCAATCAGCCCCAGCATTTT.

J is TRBJ2-7 and V is TRBV12-3 or TRBV12-4; D possibly corresponds to TRBD1 (6 bases). The CDR3 has 11 residues. V shed 8 bases and J shed 8 bases, with 13 bases lying between them. The CDR3 bases are TGTGCCAGCCTTAAGTGGGACAAGCAGTACTTC. It is translated as CASLKWDKQYF.